The 4 T cell receptor beta chains given below trace back to one sample, sequenced in a study of OX40 agonist ivuxolimab in advanced cancers. Profiling relied on immunoSEQ multiplex PCR, and the TCRdb table lists in-frame clones only, not all of them. The repertoire has about 15,000 clones, 84% of them found once; the top ten carry 55% to 85%. The sequenced sample was CD4+ or CD8+ T cells sorted from blood, obtained in a trial of the OX40 agonist ivuxolimab. These receptors were collected from an adult with an advanced solid tumor such as melanoma, head and neck, liver or kidney cancer.

This clone occurred a few times. V is TRBV28 and J is TRBJ2-7, with TRBD2 as a possible D gene (6 bases). Between the trimmed V and J ends, which lost 6 bases and 2 bases, there was a span of 17 bases. The CDR3 totals 15 residues. Germline CDR1 reads MDHEN; CDR2 reads SYDVKM. This CDR3 is CASSPITSLPYEQYF. The CDR3 DNA reads as TGTGCCAGCAGCCCCATAACTAGCCTGCCCTACGAGCAGTACTTC.

This clone appeared a few times. Other DNA variants within this sample encode the same CDR3. This chain links TRBV28 with TRBJ2-3, with D possibly matching TRBD2 (6 bases). The CDR3 runs 14 residues. Per the germline V gene, CDR1 is MDHEN and CDR2 is SYDVKM. V dropped 3 bases and J dropped 1 base, with 8 bases sitting between them. This CDR3 is CASSFVAGTDTQYF. Written as DNA, the CDR3 is TGTGCCAGCAGTTTCGTAGCGGGCACAGATACGCAGTATTTT.

The chain combines TRBV5-1 with TRBJ2-1, with D perhaps matching TRBD2 (6 bases). The V gene lost 0 bases and the J gene lost 5 bases, with 21 bases spanning the gap. The CDR3 covers 18 residues. Germline-derived CDR1 and CDR2 are SGHRS and YFSETQ. The CDR3 here is CASSLGPTSTGYHNEQFF. CDR3 DNA: TGCGCCAGCAGCTTGGGCCCCACTAGCACCGGATACCACAATGAGCAGTTCTTC.

The gene calls are TRBV6-5 and TRBJ1-2, with 7 positions matching TRBD1. From germline, CDR1 is MNHEY and CDR2 SVGAGI. The CDR3 runs to 15 residues. The J segment lost 1 base and the V segment lost 2 bases, leaving 4 bases of the junction unmatched. In DNA, the CDR3 is TGTGCCAGCAGTTACACCTGGGACAGTAACTATGGCTACACCTTC. As protein: CASSYTWDSNYGYTF.